This T cell receptor (beta chain) was profiled in a study of CD8 T cells in ankylosing spondylitis. Broader study findings: Disease-linked clones were CD8+ and relatively rare in peripheral blood. Reports say disease-linked clones showed up significantly more in matched ankylosing spondylitis synovial fluid.

Each TCR beta library was made by quantitative 5'-RACE that incorporated molecular barcodes. MiXCR, applied by TCRdb to the 5' RACE reads, yields one record per CDR3 protein. The profile covers more than 100,000 distinct CDR3 sequences, with more than 9.5% appearing a single time and over 4% taken by the ten largest. As to this clonotype: Its antigen is not identified. An end of the junction differs from the germline gene, which may be a read error.

This TCR came from a female donor with ankylosing spondylitis or in good health (not recorded which). The sample consisted of blood, either unsorted or a sorted T cell fraction (not recorded which).

Written as DNA, the CDR3 is TGCACCAGCAGCTTGGTAGGGGGAAGGAACACTGAAGCTTTCTTT. Translated, it gives CTSSLVGGRNTEAFF. This rearrangement joins TRBV5-1 to TRBJ1-1, with D perhaps TRBD1 (6 bases). Germline assignment: CDR1 SGHRS and CDR2 YFSETQ. CDR3 size: 15 residues.